This T cell receptor (beta chain) was obtained from a study of cytomegalovirus exposure and HLA in healthy donors. The wider study: Previous work identified roughly 110 million unique TCR beta sequences from about 179 million T cells.

Use of 60 Vbeta and 13 Jbeta primers characterized the PCR. Clones were sequenced by immunoSEQ multiplex PCR, and TCRdb holds only the in-frame ones, with some missing. The table has 80,000 or so clones, 70% to 85% seen once; the top ten hold roughly 7.2%. General observations from the study: The authors later linked a missense DCLRE1C variant to TCR beta V- and J-gene trimming. The classifier was said to identify cytomegalovirus status with high specificity and sensitivity.

Concerning this clone itself: Its cognate antigen is unknown.

V was shortened by 3 bases and J by 4 bases, with 6 bases between the two germline ends. The CDR3 totals 11 residues. The V gene's germline CDR1 is DFQATT and CDR2 SNEGSKA (reference sequence). The sequencing sample was made of PBMCs. The chain combines TRBV20-1 with TRBJ1-1; no clear D. This receptor was taken from a woman in her 40s in good health and CMV-seronegative. The DNA of the CDR3 is TGCAGTGCTAGGCCGGGCACTGAAGCTTTCTTT. This encodes CSARPGTEAFF.